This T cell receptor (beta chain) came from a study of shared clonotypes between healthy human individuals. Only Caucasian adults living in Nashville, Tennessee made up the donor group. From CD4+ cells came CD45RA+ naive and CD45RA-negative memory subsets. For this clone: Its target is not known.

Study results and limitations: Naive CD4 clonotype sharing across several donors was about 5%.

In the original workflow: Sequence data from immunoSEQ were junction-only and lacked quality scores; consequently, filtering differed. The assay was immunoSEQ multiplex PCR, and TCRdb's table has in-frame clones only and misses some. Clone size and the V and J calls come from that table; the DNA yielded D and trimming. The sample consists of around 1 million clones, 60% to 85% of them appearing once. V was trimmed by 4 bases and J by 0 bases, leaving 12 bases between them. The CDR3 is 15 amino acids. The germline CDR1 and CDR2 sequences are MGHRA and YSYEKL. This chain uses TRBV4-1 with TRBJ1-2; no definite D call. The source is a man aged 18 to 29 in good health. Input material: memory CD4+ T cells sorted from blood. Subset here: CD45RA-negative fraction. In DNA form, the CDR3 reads TGCGCCAGCAGCCGGACCATGGACGCTAACTATGGCTACACCTTC. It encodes CASSRTMDANYGYTF.